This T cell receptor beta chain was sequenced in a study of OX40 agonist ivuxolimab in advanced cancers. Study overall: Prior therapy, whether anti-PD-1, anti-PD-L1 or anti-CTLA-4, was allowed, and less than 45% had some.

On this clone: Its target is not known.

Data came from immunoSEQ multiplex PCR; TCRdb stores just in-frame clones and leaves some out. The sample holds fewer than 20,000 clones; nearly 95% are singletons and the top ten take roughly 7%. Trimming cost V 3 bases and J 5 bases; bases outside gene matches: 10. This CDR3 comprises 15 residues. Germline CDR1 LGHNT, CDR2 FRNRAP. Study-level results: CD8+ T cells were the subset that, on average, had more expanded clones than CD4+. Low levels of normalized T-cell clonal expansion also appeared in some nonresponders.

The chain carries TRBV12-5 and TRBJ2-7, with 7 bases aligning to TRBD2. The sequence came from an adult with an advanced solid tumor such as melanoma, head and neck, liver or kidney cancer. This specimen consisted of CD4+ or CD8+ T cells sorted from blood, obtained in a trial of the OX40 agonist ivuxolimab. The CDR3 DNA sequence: TGTGCTAGTGGTTTAGAAGGACTAGTCTTCGACGAGCAGTACTTC. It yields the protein CASGLEGLVFDEQYF.